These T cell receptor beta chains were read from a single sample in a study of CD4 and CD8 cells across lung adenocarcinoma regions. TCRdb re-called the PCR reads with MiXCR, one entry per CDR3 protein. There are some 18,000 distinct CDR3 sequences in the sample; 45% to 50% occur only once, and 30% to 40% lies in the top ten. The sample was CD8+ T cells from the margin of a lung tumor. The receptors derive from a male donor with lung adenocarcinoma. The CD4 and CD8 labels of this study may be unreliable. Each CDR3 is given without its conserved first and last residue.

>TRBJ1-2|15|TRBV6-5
ASSSSPGQAAGYGYT
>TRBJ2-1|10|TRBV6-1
ASSPPKYEQF
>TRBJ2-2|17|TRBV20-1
SARGRGLAGKKGTGELF
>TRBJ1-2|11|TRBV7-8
ASSLAQNYGYT
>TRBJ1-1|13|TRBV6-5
ASSLTGGGNTEAF
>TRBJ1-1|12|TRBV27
ASSLIRGQTEAF
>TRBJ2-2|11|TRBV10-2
ASTGTGSGELF
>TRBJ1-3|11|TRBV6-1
ASTWDTRNTIY
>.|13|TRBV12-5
ASGRPGQGRETQY
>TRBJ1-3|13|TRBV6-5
ASSYWGASGNTIY
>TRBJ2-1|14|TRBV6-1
ASSPGGGQGYNEQF
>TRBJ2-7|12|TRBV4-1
ASSQDAGPYEQY
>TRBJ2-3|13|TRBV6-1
ASSGRQGHTDTQY
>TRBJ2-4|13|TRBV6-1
ASSEGHLAKNIQY
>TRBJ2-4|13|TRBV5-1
ASVLGHSAKNIQY
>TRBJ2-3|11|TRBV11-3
ASGPGATDTQY
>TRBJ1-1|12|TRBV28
ASKEGDLNTEAF
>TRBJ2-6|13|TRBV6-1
ASSPQLAGANVLT
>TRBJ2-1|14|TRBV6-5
ASSYSAGPSYNEQF
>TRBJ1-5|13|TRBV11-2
ASSLESGGHQPQH